Listed below are T cell receptor beta chains from one sample, sequenced in a study of blood T cells in healthy people across ages. Each CDR3 protein is one row after TCRdb ran MiXCR on the 5' RACE reads. Counted here are roughly 1,700,000 distinct CDR3 sequences, roughly 27% occurring once; the ten biggest clones make up more than 6%. Material: blood. These receptors all come from a woman in her twenties or thirties in good health. CDR3s include the opening cysteine and the closing phenylalanine or tryptophan. The order of the fields is D gene, J gene, V gene, clone size, CDR3 DNA, CDR3 protein. D genes are given only for firm matches. The size entry is marked missing in some rows and otherwise reads once, few, many or a size class.

d_gene: NA
j_gene: TRBJ2-6
v_gene: TRBV18
abundance: few
CDR3nt: TGTGCCAGCTCACCACAGGGCCCTGGGGCCAACGTCCTGACTTTC
CDR3aa: CASSPQGPGANVLTF

d_gene: NA
j_gene: TRBJ2-3
v_gene: TRBV12-3/TRBV12-4
abundance: NA
CDR3nt: TGTACCAGCAGTCCGTGGGGGGCGGGAAGCACAGATACGCAGTATTTT
CDR3aa: CTSSPWGAGSTDTQYF

d_gene: NA
j_gene: TRBJ2-2
v_gene: TRBV10-3
abundance: NA
CDR3nt: TGTGCCATCAGTGCTGGGAACCCCTCGAACACCGGGGAGCTGTTTTTT
CDR3aa: CAISAGNPSNTGELFF

d_gene: TRBD1
j_gene: TRBJ2-7
v_gene: TRBV18
abundance: NA
CDR3nt: TGTGCCAGCTCACCGGGCCGCGAACGAGACAGGGGAGGCGAGCAGTACTTC
CDR3aa: CASSPGRERDRGGEQYF

d_gene: TRBD1
j_gene: TRBJ1-1
v_gene: TRBV12-3/TRBV12-4
abundance: NA
CDR3nt: TGTGCCAGCAGTTTGACAGGGGGGGGAGCTTTCTTT
CDR3aa: CASSLTGGGAFF

d_gene: NA
j_gene: TRBJ2-1
v_gene: TRBV9
abundance: NA
CDR3nt: TGTGCCAGCAGCCCAGCCCCACCCCGAAATGAGCAGTTCTTC
CDR3aa: CASSPAPPRNEQFF

d_gene: TRBD2
j_gene: TRBJ2-4
v_gene: TRBV4-2
abundance: NA
CDR3nt: TGTGCCAGCAGCCAAGATATTCTAGCGGCCGACGAGCGGTACTTC
CDR3aa: CASSQDILAADERYF

d_gene: NA
j_gene: TRBJ1-6
v_gene: TRBV5-1
abundance: NA
CDR3nt: TGCGCCAGCAGCTCCGACAGGAATAATTCACCCCTCCACTTT
CDR3aa: CASSSDRNNSPLHF

d_gene: NA
j_gene: TRBJ1-1
v_gene: TRBV27
abundance: NA
CDR3nt: TGTGCCAGCATCTTCGGAACTGGAGCTTTCTTT
CDR3aa: CASIFGTGAFF

d_gene: NA
j_gene: TRBJ2-5
v_gene: TRBV5-1
abundance: many
CDR3nt: TGCGCCAGCAGCTTGTATGGGACAGCGAGCGGGGAGACCCAGTACTTC
CDR3aa: CASSLYGTASGETQYF

d_gene: NA
j_gene: TRBJ2-5
v_gene: TRBV5-1
abundance: few
CDR3nt: TGCGCCAGCAGCTTGGGGTTCGAAGGAGCGCAGACCCAGTACTTC
CDR3aa: CASSLGFEGAQTQYF

d_gene: NA
j_gene: TRBJ1-2
v_gene: TRBV5-1
abundance: many
CDR3nt: TGCGCCAGCAGCCTTGGTATTACGGATGGCTACACCTTC
CDR3aa: CASSLGITDGYTF

d_gene: NA
j_gene: TRBJ1-4
v_gene: TRBV27
abundance: NA
CDR3nt: TGTGCCAGCAGTCTAGGCGTGTGGGGCACTCAGGGGGAAAAACTGTTTTTT
CDR3aa: CASSLGVWGTQGEKLFF